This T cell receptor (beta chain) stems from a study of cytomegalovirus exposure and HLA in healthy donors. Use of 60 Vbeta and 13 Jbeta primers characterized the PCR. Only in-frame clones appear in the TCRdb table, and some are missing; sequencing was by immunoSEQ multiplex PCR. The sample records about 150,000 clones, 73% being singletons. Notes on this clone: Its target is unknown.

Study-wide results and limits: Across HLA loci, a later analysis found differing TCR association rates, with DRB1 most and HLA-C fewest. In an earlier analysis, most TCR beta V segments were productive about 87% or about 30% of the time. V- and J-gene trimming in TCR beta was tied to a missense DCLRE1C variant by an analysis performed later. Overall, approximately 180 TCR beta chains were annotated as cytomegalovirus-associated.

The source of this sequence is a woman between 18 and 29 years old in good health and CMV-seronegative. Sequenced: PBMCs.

In DNA form, the CDR3 reads TGTGCCAGCAGTTTATTGACCCGGGATGAGCAGTTCTTC. Translated, it gives CASSLLTRDEQFF. The chain couples TRBV27 to TRBJ2-1; no reliable D call. The CDR3 runs 13 residues. The ends were cut back, 1 base at V and 8 bases at J, with 9 bases in the middle. The V gene's germline CDR1 is MNHEY and CDR2 SMNVEV (reference sequence).